This paragraph covers one T cell receptor beta chain sequence. What it binds is unknown. The data derive from a study of response to subunit inactivated influenza vaccine. This CDR3 region has 13 residues. V shed 0 bases and J 8 bases; nucleotides not matched to a gene: 5. The germline V gene has CDR1 SGHRS and CDR2 YFSETQ. Regarding the study as a whole: The authors offered the suggestion that each seasonal influenza vaccination recruits few new T cells.

Using its own MiXCR run on the RT-PCR reads, TCRdb lists one record per CDR3 protein. The data show a few hundred thousand distinct CDR3 sequences, roughly a fifth seen once. The chain links TRBV5-1 to TRBJ2-7; 7 bases agree with TRBD1. The receptor comes from a man aged 50-75 years who received an inactivated influenza vaccine. The specimen was PBMCs from blood, collected less than 22 months after vaccination. CDR3 coding DNA: TGCGCCAGCAGCTTGGAGGGGGCCGCTCAGCAGTACTTC. Encoded protein: CASSLEGAAQQYF.